There are a few counts of the clone carrying this TCR beta chain. The sample belongs to a study of blood T cell repertoires in COVID-19. Study background: In each case, the material was cDNA or gDNA derived from T cells, B-cell-depleted T cells, or PBMCs.

Participants were aged about 18 to 100 years from 20 to 30 US areas. The study assigned cohorts using participant-reported clinical history. Per the original methods: The assay estimated nucleated cells by amplifying reference gene primers. TCRdb keeps only in-frame clones here, not all; method: immunoSEQ multiplex PCR. Clone size and the V and J calls come from that table; the DNA yielded D and trimming. The top ten clones hold approximately 4.3% of a sample with over 120,000 clones, 70% to 90% of them seen once. The specimen was PBMCs or T cells enriched from blood (not recorded which). This TCR was recovered from a man aged 50-60 years who had recovered from COVID-19.

The CDR3 is CASSRDRGDTEAFF. CDR3 in DNA: TGTGCCAGCAGCCGGGACAGGGGGGACACTGAAGCTTTCTTT. The chain employs TRBV5-8 and TRBJ1-1, with 11 bases matching TRBD1. The CDR3 has 14 residues. The J segment lost 3 bases and the V segment lost 4 bases, leaving 2 bases of the junction unmatched. CDR1 and CDR2 from the germline V gene are SGHTS and YDEGEE. The variable domain in full, completed from reference TRBV5-8 and TRBJ1-1, reads EAGVTQSPTHLIKTRGQQATLRCSPISGHTSVYWYQQALGLGLQFLLWYDEGEERNRGNFPPRFSGRQFPNYSSELNVNALELEDSALYLCASSRDRGDTEAFFGQGTRLTVV.